This is a list of T cell receptor beta chains from one sample in a study of technical replicates of blood from a few donors. Method: immunoSEQ multiplex PCR; TCRdb's copy keeps in-frame clones and lacks some. The sample lists roughly 76,000 clones; 94% were seen once. Source material: T cells isolated from PBMCs. Receptor source: a human donor in good health. The CDR3 runs from the conserved cysteine through the conserved F or W. Fields, in order: D gene, J gene, clone size, V gene, CDR3 DNA, CDR3 protein. A D gene is named only where the DNA matches it firmly. For some rows the clone size is stated as once, few or many, or as a class when expanded; others skip it.

>.|TRBJ1-1|.|TRBV27
TGTGCCAGCAGTCCCCGACACTCTCCGAACACTGAAGCTTTCTTT
CASSPRHSPNTEAFF
>TRBD1|TRBJ1-5|.|TRBV19
TGTGCCAGTCAGGGACAGTTGGACTATCAGCCCCAGCATTTT
CASQGQLDYQPQHF
>.|TRBJ1-1|.|TRBV7-9
TGTGCCAGCAGCTTAACAGCCCAAACCGAAGCTTTCTTT
CASSLTAQTEAFF
>TRBD2|TRBJ2-1|.|TRBV4-1
TGCGCCAGCAGCCAAGGGGGGACTAGTATCGATGAGCAGTTCTTC
CASSQGGTSIDEQFF
>TRBD2|TRBJ2-1|.|TRBV25-1
TGTGCCAGCGCCCTAGCGGGAGTTAACAATGAGCAGTTCTTC
CASALAGVNNEQFF
>TRBD1|TRBJ1-2|once|TRBV7-9
TGTGCCAGCAGCTTAATTGAGACAGGGGGCGATGGCTACACCTTC
CASSLIETGGDGYTF
>.|TRBJ2-5|.|TRBV28
TGTGCCAGCAGTAGGGGACAACAAGAGACCCAGTACTTC
CASSRGQQETQYF
>TRBD1|TRBJ1-1|.|TRBV5-4
TGTGCCAGCAGCTTGGGGGGGACAGGGAAAGCTTTCTTT
CASSLGGTGKAFF
>.|TRBJ2-7|once|TRBV18
TGTGCCAGCTCACCCGAAGGGGGGGAGTACGAGCAGTACTTC
CASSPEGGEYEQYF
>TRBD1|TRBJ1-3|.|TRBV30
TGTGCCTGGAGACAGGGGGCTGGAAACACCATATATTTT
CAWRQGAGNTIYF
>.|TRBJ1-5|.|TRBV30
TGTGCCTGGAGTGTACAAGAGAGGCAGCCCCAGCATTTT
CAWSVQERQPQHF
>TRBD1|TRBJ1-5|.|TRBV2
TGTGCCAGCACCGAAGAACCGGGACAGGGTCGTCAGCCCCAGCATTTT
CASTEEPGQGRQPQHF
>TRBD1|TRBJ1-1|.|TRBV19
TGTGCCAGTAGGCAAACCCCCGGTTCCGGGACAGCTGAAGCTTTCTTT
CASRQTPGSGTAEAFF
>.|TRBJ1-1|.|TRBV10-2
TGCGCCAGCAGTGAACAGGGGAACACTGAAGCTTTCTTT
CASSEQGNTEAFF
>TRBD1|TRBJ2-1|.|TRBV2
TGTGCCAGCAATCACAGGGGAAGTGAGCAGTTCTTC
CASNHRGSEQFF
>.|TRBJ2-1|.|TRBV5-1
TGCGCCAGCAGCTTGGCCTATGGAACAGCTAATGAGCAGTTCTTC
CASSLAYGTANEQFF